This TCR beta chain was observed in a study of HIV-infected patients and healthy controls. This clonotype has at least ten counts. Its antigen is not identified. The CDR3 consists of 14 residues. Trimming took off 6 bases at V and 0 bases at J, with 12 bases between the two ends. The study's findings and limits: Treated samples reflected only about three months of therapy, arguably too short to observe immune reconstitution.

Antiretroviral therapy had run roughly three months, about 14 weeks, before follow-up blood collection. No cell fractionation was done, so the repertoire covers all unsorted peripheral blood T cells. Alpha and beta constant-region primers primed reverse transcription of approximately 500 ng RNA. Separate chain-specific third strand synthesis with multiplexing indices produced the alpha and beta libraries. TCRdb re-derived calls from the 5' RACE reads in MiXCR, one entry per CDR3 protein. The sample has about 14,000 distinct CDR3 sequences; approximately 12% are singletons. This rearrangement joins TRBV12-3 or TRBV12-4 to TRBJ2-7; D ambiguous. The specimen comprised blood, sampled during antiretroviral therapy. This clonotype was obtained from an adult with HIV infection. The donor label of this sample is uncertain. CDR3 residues: CASSTDSSSYEQYF. The CDR3, as DNA: TGTGCCAGCAGCACAGACTCTAGCTCCTACGAGCAGTACTTC.